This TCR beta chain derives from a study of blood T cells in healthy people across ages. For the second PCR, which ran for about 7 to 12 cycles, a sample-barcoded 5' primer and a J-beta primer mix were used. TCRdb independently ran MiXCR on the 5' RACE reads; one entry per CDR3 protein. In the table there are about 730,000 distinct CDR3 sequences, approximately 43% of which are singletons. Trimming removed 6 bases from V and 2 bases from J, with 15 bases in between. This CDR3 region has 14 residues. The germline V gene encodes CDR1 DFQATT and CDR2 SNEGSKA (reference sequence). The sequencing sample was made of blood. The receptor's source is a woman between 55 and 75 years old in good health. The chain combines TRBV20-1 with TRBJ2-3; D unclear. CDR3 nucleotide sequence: TGCAGTGCCGTTGGTGGCGCGAACACAGATACGCAGTATTTT. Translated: CSAVGGANTDTQYF.